This paragraph covers one T cell receptor (beta chain) sequence. This entry comes from a study of T cell changes during pregnancy in multiple sclerosis. The CDR3 consists of 13 residues. Deletions cut 0 bases from V and 1 base from J, with 7 bases between. In germline, CDR1 is SQVTM, CDR2 ANQGSEA. Profiled with immunoSEQ multiplex PCR; TCRdb holds only in-frame clones, not every one. The repertoire holds about 73,000 clones, 85% to 95% seen once, with 2.5% to 3.5% in the top ten. This chain joins TRBV29-1 and TRBJ2-7; weak D call: TRBD1 (6 bases). The origin of this receptor is a female donor in good health, enrolled as a control in a pregnancy study. The sequences come from peripheral blood, collected in the third trimester of pregnancy. This CDR3 is CSVEEGGSYEQYF. The CDR3 DNA is TGCAGCGTTGAAGAAGGGGGATCCTACGAGCAGTACTTC.